Sequencing of this T cell receptor beta chain was carried out in a study of CD8 T cells in Susac syndrome. cDNA came from roughly 0.5 to 1 ug RNA primed by random hexamers. MiXCR, run by TCRdb on the immunoSEQ multiplex PCR reads, gives a single entry per CDR3 protein. The sample has some 180,000 distinct CDR3 sequences, about 93% seen once. Germline CDR1 GTSNPN, CDR2 SVGIG (reference sequence). V shed 0 bases and J shed 4 bases, with 6 bases lying between them. This CDR3 is 12 amino acids long. The authors carried out high-throughput sequencing of TCR beta. They applied it to CD8+ and CD4+ T cells obtained from blood. The patients with Susac syndrome satisfied recently defined diagnostic criteria for either definite or probable disease.

The source material was CD4+ T cells from PBMCs. This TCR derives from a human donor with Susac syndrome. This chain uses TRBV30 with TRBJ1-2; the D gene is possibly TRBD1 (5 bases). Written as DNA, the CDR3 is TGTGCCTGGAGTGTGGGGCTCTATGGCTACACCTTC. It is translated as CAWSVGLYGYTF.